The rows below give T cell receptor beta chains drawn from one sample of a study of CD8+ T cells in alopecia areata. Clones were read by immunoSEQ multiplex PCR, and TCRdb kept only the in-frame ones, dropping some. The data show 90,000 to 100,000 clones, with 35% to 45% seen just once and 1% to 1.5% held by the top ten. The sample comprised CD4+ T cells sorted from blood. The receptors come from a human donor with alopecia areata. The conserved cysteine and the conserved F or W are not part of the CDR3 here. A D gene is named only where the DNA matches it firmly.

j_call	v_call	d_call	cdr3_aa
TRBJ2-4	TRBV11-2	NA	ASSLVAKGNIQY
TRBJ2-5	TRBV29-1	NA	SVEDGLDQETQY
TRBJ2-1	TRBV29-1	TRBD2	SVTSGNNEQF
TRBJ2-5	TRBV10-3	TRBD1	AISKQGTQETQY
TRBJ1-2	TRBV2	NA	ASRPTAGYGYT
TRBJ1-2	TRBV5-6	TRBD1	ASSSTGANYGYT
TRBJ2-3	TRBV5-6	TRBD2	ASSAGGPTDTQY
TRBJ2-7	TRBV2	TRBD2	ASSESAGLAGVVEQY
TRBJ2-5	TRBV28	TRBD2	ASSKLAGIQETQY
TRBJ2-7	TRBV29-1	NA	SGVTEVAPYEQY
TRBJ2-6	TRBV10-1	NA	ASSDSTPGANVLT
TRBJ2-5	TRBV6-1	NA	ASRVNQETQY
TRBJ2-1	TRBV29-1	TRBD2	SVEISGSNDEQF
TRBJ1-6	TRBV7-3	NA	ASSLEGVDSPLH
TRBJ2-7	TRBV29-1	TRBD2	SAGSGRASYEQY
TRBJ1-2	TRBV5-1	NA	ASSSGVGEINYGYT
TRBJ1-4	TRBV19	NA	ASSTQTREKLF
TRBJ2-5	TRBV27	NA	ASSPTTQY
TRBJ2-5	TRBV18	NA	ASSPDQETQY
TRBJ2-1	TRBV4-2	NA	ASSQEGGGYNEQF
TRBJ2-7	TRBV6-6	TRBD1	ASSYHGTGGTYEQY